Shown below are 27 T cell receptor beta chains from a single sample sequenced in a study of beta chain features in type 1 diabetes. Study-wide findings and caveats: Researchers report that Type 1 diabetes patients had moderately but significantly shorter TCRB CDR3s across all four CD4+ subsets.

No antigens are known for them. Isolated RNA was reverse transcribed in full, so expressed TCRB transcripts were sequenced. The table came from immunoSEQ multiplex PCR; TCRdb's copy has only in-frame clones and leaves some out. Of roughly 150,000 clones in the sample, over 9% were seen once. What was sequenced was central memory CD4+ T cells from blood. The receptors shown here come from a man aged 25-45 years with type 1 diabetes.

The V and J genes are TRBV6-6 and TRBJ2-2; TRBD2 might be the D (5 bases). V lost 0 bases and J lost 7, with 15 bases in between. Germline V gene sequence: CDR1 MNHNY, CDR2 SVGAGI (reference sequence). CDR3 size: 16 residues. CDR3 nucleotide sequence: TGTGCCAGCAGTTACTCGCAGAGGGTGGAGAACGGGGAGCTGTTTTTT. Translated: CASSYSQRVENGELFF.

This rearrangement joins TRBV5-6 to TRBJ2-7; 8 bases agree with TRBD2. The germline CDR1 and CDR2 sequences are SGHDT and YYEEEE. Trimming cost V 4 bases and J 2 bases; bases outside gene matches: 5. The CDR3 is made up of 14 amino acids. The CDR3 DNA sequence: TGTGCCAGCAGCGTGTATAGCGGGACCTACGAGCAGTACTTC. Translation gives CASSVYSGTYEQYF.

V usage is TRBV4-3 and J usage is TRBJ2-5; tentatively, D is TRBD1 (6 bases). Trimming shortened V by 6 bases and J by 3 bases, and 11 bases separated the two germline ends. This CDR3 region has 13 residues. The V gene's germline CDR1 is LGHNA and CDR2 YSLEER. CDR3 nucleotide sequence: TGCGCCAGCAGTGAGGACAGAGAAGAGACCCAGTACTTC. It is translated as CASSEDREETQYF.

This clone was picked up a small number of times. V and J are TRBV18 and TRBJ2-1; 8 bases match TRBD1. Germline V lookup: CDR1 KGHSH, CDR2 LQKENI. V lost 3 bases and J lost 0; bases outside the gene matches: 4. CDR3 length: 16 residues. In nucleotides, the CDR3 is TGTGCCAGCTCACCCAGGGGGCAGAGCTCCTACAATGAGCAGTTCTTC. Protein: CASSPRGQSSYNEQFF.

This sequence joins TRBV6-6 and TRBJ2-1; weak D call: TRBD1 (5 bases). This CDR3 has 13 residues. CDR1 and CDR2 (germline): MNHNY, SVGAGI (reference sequence). The V and J ends lost 0 bases and 5 bases respectively, with 5 bases between them. CDR3 coding DNA: TGTGCCAGCAGTTACTCCAGGGACAATGAGCAGTTCTTC. It codes for CASSYSRDNEQFF.

The chain uses TRBV28 and TRBJ2-3, with 9 bases lining up with TRBD2. CDR1 is MDHEN and CDR2 is SYDVKM in the germline V gene. The V gene end was trimmed by 7 bases and the J gene end by 2 bases; junction bases not matched to a gene: 1. This CDR3 has 13 residues. The CDR3, as DNA: TGTGCCAGCACTAGCGGGATCACAGATACGCAGTATTTT. It translates to CASTSGITDTQYF.

The CDR3 DNA is TGTGCCAGCTCATTACAGGGTATGGGGTACGAGCAGTACTTC. Protein product: CASSLQGMGYEQYF. This chain links TRBV18 with TRBJ2-7, with D possibly being TRBD1 (6 bases). Per the germline V gene, CDR1 is KGHSH and CDR2 is LQKENI. V was cut by 5 bases and J by 4 bases, with 15 bases left in between. This CDR3 comprises 14 residues.

The table lists this clone with a few counts. This chain connects TRBV4-1 to TRBJ2-5; D is perhaps TRBD2 (5 bases). This CDR3 contains 13 residues. CDR1 is MGHRA and CDR2 is YSYEKL in the germline V gene. Trimming removed 5 bases at V and 5 bases at J, with 12 bases between. The CDR3: CASSAEGRETQYF. DNA of the CDR3: TGCGCCAGCAGCGCAGAGGGCCGCGAGACCCAGTACTTC.

V is TRBV9 and J is TRBJ1-2; possibly TRBD1 for D (5 bases). Between the trimmed V and J ends, which lost 4 bases and 3 bases, there was a span of 19 bases. CDR3 length equals 16 residues. Per the germline V gene, CDR1 is SGDLS and CDR2 is YYNGEE. CDR3 in amino acids: CASSPGDYQRHYGYTF. The CDR3 DNA is TGTGCCAGCAGCCCGGGGGACTACCAGAGGCACTATGGCTACACCTTC.

V is TRBV15 and J is TRBJ2-5; 9 bases are shared with TRBD2. This CDR3 is built from 18 residues. Germline CDR1 and CDR2: LNHNV and YYDKDF (reference sequence). The J segment lost 2 bases and the V segment lost 2 bases, leaving 12 bases of the junction unmatched. CDR3 loop: CATSRRPTSGGRQETQYF. The CDR3 DNA sequence: TGTGCCACCAGCAGAAGACCGACTAGCGGAGGGCGACAAGAGACCCAGTACTTC. The entire variable domain, with the rest obtained from reference TRBV15 and TRBJ2-5, is as follows: DAMVIQNPRYQVTQFGKPVTLSCSQTLNHNVMYWYQQKSSQAPKLLFHYYDKDFNNEADTPDNFQSRRPNTSFCFLDIRSPGLGDTAMYLCATSRRPTSGGRQETQYFGPGTRLLVL.

This clone turned up a few times. The genes are TRBV2 and TRBJ2-1, with D uncertain. Germline V gives CDR1 SNHLY, CDR2 FYNNEI. The CDR3 has 15 amino acids. Trimming removed 8 bases from V and 0 bases from J, with 14 bases in between. The CDR3 nucleotides read TGTGCCAGCGCCCCTAGTCGCCTCTCCTACAATGAGCAGTTCTTC. It translates to CASAPSRLSYNEQFF.

This clone came up a few times. In nucleotides, the CDR3 is TGTGCCAGCAGCGTAGATGGCAGTTTGACCTACGAGCAGTACTTC. Translating it yields CASSVDGSLTYEQYF. This sequence joins TRBV9 and TRBJ2-7; D is unclear. Germline loops: CDR1 SGDLS, CDR2 YYNGEE. This CDR3 comprises 15 residues. Trimming removed 0 bases at V and 2 bases at J, with 12 bases between. The full variable domain, rest sourced from reference TRBV9 and TRBJ2-7, is DSGVTQTPKHLITATGQRVTLRCSPRSGDLSVYWYQQSLDQGLQFLIQYYNGEERAKGNILERFSAQQFPDLHSELNLSSLELGDSALYFCASSVDGSLTYEQYFGPGTRLTVT.

The chain carries TRBV16 and TRBJ1-2, with TRBD1 matching 10 bases. Losses at the gene ends were 4 bases for V and 5 bases for J; bases not matched to a gene: 4. This CDR3 has 14 residues. The V gene's germline CDR1 is KGHSY and CDR2 FQNENV. The CDR3 sequence: CASSPRTGGYGYTF. The CDR3 nucleotides read TGTGCCAGCAGCCCCCGGACAGGGGGATATGGCTACACCTTC.

This clone was observed a handful of times. DNA of the CDR3: TGCAGCGTGGACAGGGGGCGCAGGGAGACCCAGTACTTC. It specifies CSVDRGRRETQYF. J is TRBJ2-5 and V is TRBV29-1; TRBD1 matches at 11 bases. The CDR3 is made up of 13 amino acids. Germline assignment: CDR1 SQVTM and CDR2 ANQGSEA. V dropped 6 bases and J dropped 5; count of bases not matched to a gene: 5.

The CDR3 protein is CASSLAGGPAYEQYF. The CDR3 region has the DNA TGCGCCAGCAGCTTGGCGGGAGGGCCTGCCTACGAGCAGTACTTC. The rearrangement links TRBV5-1 to TRBJ2-7; TRBD2 matches at 8 bases. Germline V gene sequence: CDR1 SGHRS, CDR2 YFSETQ. The CDR3 is 15 amino acids. J gave up 2 bases and V 0 bases, and 4 bases lay outside the gene matches.

This clone was seen many times. The same CDR3 also results from other DNA sequences found in this sample. The chain combines TRBV14 with TRBJ2-1; 7 bases line up with TRBD2. There are 14 residues in the CDR3. Trimming cost V 1 base and J 3 bases; bases outside gene matches: 0. CDR1 and CDR2 (germline): SGHDN, FVKESK. CDR3 protein: CASSQASGYNEQFF. CDR3 DNA sequence: TGTGCCAGCAGCCAAGCTAGCGGCTACAATGAGCAGTTCTTC.

The rearrangement links TRBV7-2 to TRBJ1-1; D gene uncertain. Germline lookup yields CDR1 SGHTA and CDR2 FQGNSA. V gave up 1 base and J gave up 1 base, with 10 bases separating them. The CDR3 is made up of 15 amino acids. The CDR3 DNA is TGTGCCAGCAGCTTAGGGGCCAGCCCGAACACTGAAGCTTTCTTT. Translated: CASSLGASPNTEAFF.

This clone has ten or more counts. The rearrangement joins TRBV19 to TRBJ2-7, with a possible D match to TRBD1 (6 bases). This CDR3 spans 15 amino acids. Looked up from germline, CDR1 is LNHDA and CDR2 is SQIVND (reference sequence). V was shortened by 3 bases and J by 2 bases, with 14 bases between the two germline ends. This chain's CDR3 is CASSIKVQGTYEQYF. DNA of the CDR3: TGTGCCAGTAGTATTAAGGTACAGGGTACCTACGAGCAGTACTTC.

V usage is TRBV4-2 and J usage is TRBJ2-7, with 7 bases matching TRBD1. Germline assignment: CDR1 LGHNA and CDR2 YNFKEQ. This CDR3 contains 18 residues. Trimming took 0 bases from V and 1 from J; bases not matched to a gene: 12. The CDR3 here is CASSQDSDRIRGSYEQYF. In DNA, the CDR3 is TGTGCCAGCAGCCAAGATTCGGACAGGATAAGGGGTTCCTACGAGCAGTACTTC.

This clone was detected a few times. The chain uses TRBV9 and TRBJ1-1; D is unresolved. Germline V gene sequence: CDR1 SGDLS, CDR2 YYNGEE. The V end lost 3 bases, the J end lost 4 bases, and 16 bases lay between the germline ends. This CDR3 is built from 15 residues. The CDR3, as DNA: TGTGCCAGCAGCGGGAGGGAAAGCGGAGTCACTGAAGCTTTCTTT. This codes for CASSGRESGVTEAFF.

The chain carries TRBV27 and TRBJ2-6, with 7 bases fitting TRBD2. The V gene's germline CDR1 is MNHEY and CDR2 SMNVEV (reference sequence). The ends lost 5 bases at V and 0 bases at J; junction bases unmatched: 13. The CDR3 covers 19 residues. The CDR3 is CASSPFGQGGVSGANVLTF. Here the CDR3 DNA reads TGTGCCAGCAGTCCTTTCGGTCAGGGAGGGGTCTCTGGGGCCAACGTCCTGACTTTC.

This clone was counted a few times. This sequence joins TRBV5-4 and TRBJ2-3; 9 bases align to TRBD2. J was trimmed by 6 bases and V by 6 bases; bases with no gene match: 14. Germline values: CDR1 SGHNT, CDR2 YYREEE (reference sequence). CDR3 length equals 16 residues. Here the CDR3 reads CASNLGTSKNTDTQYF. The CDR3 DNA follows: TGTGCCAGCAACCTTGGGACTAGCAAAAACACGGATACGCAGTATTTT.

V gene TRBV18 combines with J gene TRBJ1-1, with D uncertain. Trimming stripped 2 bases from V and 3 bases from J, with 7 bases between. The CDR3 runs to 13 residues. The germline gives CDR1 KGHSH, CDR2 LQKENI. In nucleotides, the CDR3 is TGTGCCAGCTCACCATCCCGTTACACTGAAGCTTTCTTT. Translated: CASSPSRYTEAFF.

This clone showed up just once. This chain connects TRBV4-2 to TRBJ1-3; 7 bases agree with TRBD1. After removal of 0 bases from V and 7 bases from J, the junction contained 9 bases not matched to a gene. Germline V gives CDR1 LGHNA, CDR2 YNFKEQ. There are 16 residues in the CDR3. The CDR3: CASSQDSKGARNTIYF. DNA of the CDR3: TGTGCCAGCAGCCAAGATTCTAAGGGGGCAAGGAACACCATATATTTT.

V gene TRBV21-1 combines with J gene TRBJ2-2; the table's D call, TRBD1, was not checked against the DNA. TRBV21-1 is tagged as a pseudogene. The CDR3 extends over 13 amino acids. The CDR3 DNA reads as TGTGCCAGGGCAGTGGCTGACACCGGGGAGCTGTTTTTT. It codes for CARAVADTGELFF.

This clone was found a few times. The chain recombines TRBV20-1 with TRBJ1-1; D unclear. V gave up 6 bases and J gave up 4 bases, with 9 bases separating them. The CDR3 consists of 11 residues. Germline assignment: CDR1 DFQATT and CDR2 SNEGSKA (reference sequence). The CDR3 protein is CSAFPITEAFF. CDR3 bases: TGCAGTGCATTTCCCATCACTGAAGCTTTCTTT.

Only a few counts were recorded for this clone. Written as DNA, the CDR3 is TGTGCCAGCAGGACAGGGGCCAGCTCTGGGGCCAACGTCCTGACTTTC. Amino acid sequence: CASRTGASSGANVLTF. The genes are TRBV28 and TRBJ2-6, with 8 bases fitting TRBD1. The germline CDR1 and CDR2 sequences are MDHEN and SYDVKM. This CDR3 comprises 16 residues. V dropped 6 bases and J dropped 0; count of bases not matched to a gene: 4.